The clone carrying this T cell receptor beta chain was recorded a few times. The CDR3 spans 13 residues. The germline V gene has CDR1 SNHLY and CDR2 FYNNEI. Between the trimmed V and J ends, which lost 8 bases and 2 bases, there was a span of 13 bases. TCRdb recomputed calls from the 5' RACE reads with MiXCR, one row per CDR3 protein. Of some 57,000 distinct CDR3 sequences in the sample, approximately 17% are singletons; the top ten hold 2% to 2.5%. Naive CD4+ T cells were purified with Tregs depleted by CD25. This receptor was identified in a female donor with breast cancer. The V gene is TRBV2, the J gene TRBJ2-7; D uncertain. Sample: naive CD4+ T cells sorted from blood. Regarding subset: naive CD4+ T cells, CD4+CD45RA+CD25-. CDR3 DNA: TGTGCCAGCGCCCGAGCCCGGGCCTACGAGCAGTACTTC. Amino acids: CASARARAYEQYF. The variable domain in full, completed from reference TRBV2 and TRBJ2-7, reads EPEVTQTPSHQVTQMGQEVILRCVPISNHLYFYWYRQILGQKVEFLVSFYNNEISEKSEIFDDQFSVERPDGSNFTLKIRSTKLEDSAMYFCASARARAYEQYFGPGTRLTVT.